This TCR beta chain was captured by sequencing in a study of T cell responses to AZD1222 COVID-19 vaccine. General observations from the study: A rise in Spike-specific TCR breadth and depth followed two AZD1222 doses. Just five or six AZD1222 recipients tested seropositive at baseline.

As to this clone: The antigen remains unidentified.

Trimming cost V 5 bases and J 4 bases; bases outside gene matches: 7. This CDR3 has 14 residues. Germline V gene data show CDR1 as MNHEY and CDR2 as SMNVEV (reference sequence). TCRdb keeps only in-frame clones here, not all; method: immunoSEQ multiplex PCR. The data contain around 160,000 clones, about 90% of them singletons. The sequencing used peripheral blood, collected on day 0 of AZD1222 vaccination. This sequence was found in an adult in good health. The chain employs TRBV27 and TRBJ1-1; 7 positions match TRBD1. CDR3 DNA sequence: TGTGCCAGCAGTGTGACAGGGCCCCTCACTGAAGCTTTCTTT. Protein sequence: CASSVTGPLTEAFF.